This TCR beta chain was identified in a study of control samples from healthy donors and cancer patients. V was clipped by 3 bases and J by 4 bases; unmatched bases: 7. Germline loops: CDR1 SGDLS, CDR2 YYNGEE. This CDR3 region has 16 residues. Only in-frame clones appear in the TCRdb table, and some are missing; sequencing was by immunoSEQ multiplex PCR. The sample carries approximately 20,000 clones, less than 90% recorded once. Source material: PBMCs. The receptor was derived from a man aged 55 to 69 with colorectal cancer. The chain combines TRBV9 with TRBJ2-1; 10 bases match TRBD2. The CDR3 is CASSAKLAGSYNEQFF. In DNA, the CDR3 is TGTGCCAGCAGCGCTAAACTAGCGGGGTCTTACAATGAGCAGTTCTTC.